These 5 T cell receptor beta chains came from one sample sequenced in a study of post-analysis software for immune sequencing data. Notes on the study in general: When patients were compared with controls, about 5 TRBV segments were more frequent, TRBV5-6, TRBV5-1 and TRBV20-1 among them.

Antigen specificity for these receptors is unknown. The library was made from cDNA and included unique molecular identifiers. Each CDR3 protein gets one entry after TCRdb re-called the PCR reads with MiXCR. The table has about 800,000 distinct CDR3 sequences, approximately 30% seen once. The source material was blood. These TCRs come from a girl under 18 with multiple sclerosis.

This clonotype was seen more than once but under ten times. The chain recombines TRBV20-1 with TRBJ1-6; D gene ambiguous. CDR1 and CDR2 (germline): DFQATT, SNEGSKA (reference sequence). This CDR3 contains 13 residues. V was pared by 0 bases and J by 10 bases, with 10 bases between. Here the CDR3 DNA reads TGCAGTGCTAGAGAGGTCCCCAGCTCACCCCTCCACTTT. It specifies CSAREVPSSPLHF.

This clonotype turned up a few times. In DNA form, the CDR3 reads TGCGCCAGCAGCTTGGGACACCCGAACACCGGGGAGCTGTTTTTT. Translated: CASSLGHPNTGELFF. The chain carries TRBV5-1 and TRBJ2-2; D unresolved. Germline V gene sequence: CDR1 SGHRS, CDR2 YFSETQ. V lost 0 bases to trimming and J lost 0 bases, with 6 bases between them. This CDR3 has 15 amino acids.

This clonotype came up a few times. The gene calls are TRBV20-1 and TRBJ2-7, with D perhaps TRBD1 (5 bases). Germline loops: CDR1 DFQATT, CDR2 SNEGSKA (reference sequence). V was pared by 1 base and J by 3 bases, with 13 bases between. The CDR3 covers 14 residues. The CDR3 DNA is TGCAGTGCTAGAGGGATTCGGACACTCTACGAGCAGTACTTC. Protein sequence: CSARGIRTLYEQYF.

The sample holds a few counts of this clonotype. CDR3 sequence (DNA): TGTGCCAGCAGTTCCCCCCGGACAGGGGGTGGTGATACGCAGTATTTT. Protein: CASSSPRTGGGDTQYF. The gene calls are TRBV28 and TRBJ2-3, with 10 nucleotides matching TRBD1. CDR3 size: 16 residues. Germline-derived CDR1 and CDR2 are MDHEN and SYDVKM. Trimming at V came to 4 bases and at J to 6 bases, leaving 10 bases not matched to a gene.

The rearrangement uses TRBV5-6 and TRBJ1-1, with D possibly being TRBD1 (5 bases). The CDR3 spans 15 residues. CDR1 SGHDT and CDR2 YYEEEE come from the germline V gene. Trimming shortened V by 4 bases and J by 1 base, and 14 bases separated the two germline ends. The CDR3 nucleotides read TGTGCCAGCAGCCGAATCGCTGGGGGGAACACTGAAGCTTTCTTT. Residues: CASSRIAGGNTEAFF.